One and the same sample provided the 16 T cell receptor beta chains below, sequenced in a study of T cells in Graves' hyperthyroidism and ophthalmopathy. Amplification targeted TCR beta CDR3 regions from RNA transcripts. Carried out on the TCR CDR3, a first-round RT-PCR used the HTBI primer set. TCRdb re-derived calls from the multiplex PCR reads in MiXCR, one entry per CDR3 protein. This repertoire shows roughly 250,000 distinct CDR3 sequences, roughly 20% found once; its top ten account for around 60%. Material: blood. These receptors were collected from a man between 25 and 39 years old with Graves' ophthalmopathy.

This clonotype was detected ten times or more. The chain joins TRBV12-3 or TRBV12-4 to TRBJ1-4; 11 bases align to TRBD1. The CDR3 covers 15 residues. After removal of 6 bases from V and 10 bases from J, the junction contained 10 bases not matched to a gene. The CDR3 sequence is CASSQGGTGGRKLFF. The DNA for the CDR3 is TGTGCCAGCAGCCAAGGAGGGACAGGGGGACGAAAACTGTTTTTT.

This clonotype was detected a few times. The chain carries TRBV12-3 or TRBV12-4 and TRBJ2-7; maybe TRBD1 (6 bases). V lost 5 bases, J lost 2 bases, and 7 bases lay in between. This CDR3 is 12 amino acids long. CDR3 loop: CASSRQAYEQYF. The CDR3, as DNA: TGTGCCAGCAGTAGACAGGCCTACGAGCAGTACTTC.

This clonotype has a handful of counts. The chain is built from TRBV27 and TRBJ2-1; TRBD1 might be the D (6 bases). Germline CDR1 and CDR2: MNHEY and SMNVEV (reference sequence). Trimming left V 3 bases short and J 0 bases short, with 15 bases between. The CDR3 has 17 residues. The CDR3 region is CASSFPGQRFSYNEQFF. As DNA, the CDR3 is TGTGCCAGCAGTTTTCCCGGACAGCGATTCTCCTACAATGAGCAGTTCTTC.

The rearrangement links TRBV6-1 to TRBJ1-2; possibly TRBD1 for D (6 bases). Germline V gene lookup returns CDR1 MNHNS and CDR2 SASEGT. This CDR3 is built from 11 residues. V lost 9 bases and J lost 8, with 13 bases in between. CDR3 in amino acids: CARGGGVGYTF. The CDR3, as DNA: TGTGCCAGAGGAGGGGGAGTAGGCTACACCTTC.

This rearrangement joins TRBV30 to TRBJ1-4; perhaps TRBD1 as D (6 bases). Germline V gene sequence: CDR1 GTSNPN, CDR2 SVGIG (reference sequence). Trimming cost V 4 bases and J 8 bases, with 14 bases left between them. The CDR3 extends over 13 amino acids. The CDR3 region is CAWNPQGEEKLFF. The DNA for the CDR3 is TGTGCCTGGAACCCACAGGGAGAGGAAAAACTGTTTTTT.

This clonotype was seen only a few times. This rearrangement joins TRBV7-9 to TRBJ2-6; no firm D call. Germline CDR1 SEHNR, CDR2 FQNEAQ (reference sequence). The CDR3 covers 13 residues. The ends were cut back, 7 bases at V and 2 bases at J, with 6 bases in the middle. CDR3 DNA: TGTGCCAGCATAGCCCCTGGGGCCAACGTCCTGACTTTC. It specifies CASIAPGANVLTF.

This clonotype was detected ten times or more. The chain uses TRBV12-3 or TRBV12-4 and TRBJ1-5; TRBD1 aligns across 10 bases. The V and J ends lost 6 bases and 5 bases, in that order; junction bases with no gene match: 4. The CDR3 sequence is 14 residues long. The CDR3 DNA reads TGTGCCAGCAGGAGGACAGGGGGGGATCAGCCCCAGCATTTT. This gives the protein CASRRTGGDQPQHF.

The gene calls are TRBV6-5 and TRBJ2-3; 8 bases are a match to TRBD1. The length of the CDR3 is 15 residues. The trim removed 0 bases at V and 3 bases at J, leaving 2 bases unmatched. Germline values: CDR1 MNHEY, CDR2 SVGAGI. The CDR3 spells CASSYSQGATDTQYF. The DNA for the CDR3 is TGTGCCAGCAGTTACTCGCAGGGGGCAACAGATACGCAGTATTTT.

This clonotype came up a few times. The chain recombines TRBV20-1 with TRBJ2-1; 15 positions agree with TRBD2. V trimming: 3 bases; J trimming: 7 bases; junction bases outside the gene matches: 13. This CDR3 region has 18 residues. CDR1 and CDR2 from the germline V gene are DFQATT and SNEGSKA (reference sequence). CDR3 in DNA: TGCAGTGCTAGGAGGGGACTAGCGGGAGGAATGGGTTGGAATGAGCAGTTCTTC. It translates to CSARRGLAGGMGWNEQFF.

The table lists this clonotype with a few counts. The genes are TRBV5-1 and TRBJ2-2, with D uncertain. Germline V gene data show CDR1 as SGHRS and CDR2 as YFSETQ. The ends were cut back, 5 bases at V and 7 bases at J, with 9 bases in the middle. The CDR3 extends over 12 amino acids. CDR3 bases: TGCGCCAGCAGGCCTGACGGCGGGGAGCTGTTTTTT. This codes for CASRPDGGELFF.

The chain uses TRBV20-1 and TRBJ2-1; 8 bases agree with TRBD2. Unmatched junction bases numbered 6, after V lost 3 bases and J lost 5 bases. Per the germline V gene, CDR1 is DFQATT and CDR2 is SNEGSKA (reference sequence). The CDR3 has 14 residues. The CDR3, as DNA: TGCAGTGCTAGCAGCGGGAGTACCCACAATGAGCAGTTCTTC. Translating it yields CSASSGSTHNEQFF.

CDR3 sequence (DNA): TGTGCCAGTAGAGCCCAAAGGACAGGGGGCCTAGAAGCTTTCTTT. It is translated as CASRAQRTGGLEAFF. V gene TRBV19 combines with J gene TRBJ1-1; 11 positions agree with TRBD1. The germline gives CDR1 LNHDA, CDR2 SQIVND (reference sequence). V gave up 6 bases and J gave up 8 bases; unmatched junction bases: 11. The CDR3 consists of 15 residues.

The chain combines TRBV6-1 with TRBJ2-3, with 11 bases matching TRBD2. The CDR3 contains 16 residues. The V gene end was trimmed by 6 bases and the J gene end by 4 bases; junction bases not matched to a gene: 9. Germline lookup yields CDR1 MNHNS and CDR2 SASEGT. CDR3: CASRQTSGSRPDTQYF. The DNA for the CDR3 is TGTGCCAGCAGACAAACTAGCGGGAGTCGCCCAGATACGCAGTATTTT.

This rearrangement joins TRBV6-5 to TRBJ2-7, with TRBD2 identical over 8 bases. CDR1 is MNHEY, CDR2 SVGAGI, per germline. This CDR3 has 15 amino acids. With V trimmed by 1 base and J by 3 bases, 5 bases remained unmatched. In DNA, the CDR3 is TGTGCCAGCAGTTACTTGGCGGGAGGCCACTACGAGCAGTACTTC. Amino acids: CASSYLAGGHYEQYF.

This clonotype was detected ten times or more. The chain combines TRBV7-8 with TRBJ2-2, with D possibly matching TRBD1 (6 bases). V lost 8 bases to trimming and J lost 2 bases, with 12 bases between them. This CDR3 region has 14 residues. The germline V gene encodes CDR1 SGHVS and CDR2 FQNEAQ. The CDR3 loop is CASFPGVNTGELFF. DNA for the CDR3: TGTGCCAGCTTCCCAGGGGTAAACACCGGGGAGCTGTTTTTT.

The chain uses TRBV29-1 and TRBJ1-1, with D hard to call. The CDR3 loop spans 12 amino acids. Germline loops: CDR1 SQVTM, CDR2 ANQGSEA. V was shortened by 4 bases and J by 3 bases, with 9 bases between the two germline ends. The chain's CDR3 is CSVALGHTEAFF. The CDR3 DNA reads TGCAGCGTTGCCCTCGGGCACACTGAAGCTTTCTTT.